This TCR beta chain originates from a study of cytomegalovirus exposure and HLA in healthy donors. Study-level information: As released early, the data held 65 million to 90 million unique TCRs from HLA-typed donors. Broader study findings: A later analysis found common viral pathogens apparently linked to several of the most significant clusters. Later work showed greater clonal expansion in HLA-associated TCR beta chains than in equally common others. Within an earlier analysis, most TCR beta V segments proved productive either about 87% or about 30% of the time.

The primer mix had 60 Vbeta and 13 Jbeta primers. Repertoires were generated with immunoSEQ multiplex PCR, while TCRdb's copy carries only in-frame clones and drops some. The data hold roughly 190,000 clones, with under 85% observed a single time. Comments on this clone: Its antigen is not identified. Other nucleotide sequences in the sample specify the same CDR3.

The V gene lost 0 bases and the J gene lost 2 bases, with 11 bases spanning the gap. Germline V gives CDR1 LNHNV, CDR2 YYDKDF (reference sequence). This CDR3 comprises 16 residues. The sequenced material came from PBMCs. The sequence came from a woman aged 45-65 years in good health and CMV-seropositive. The chain links TRBV15 to TRBJ1-5; D remains ambiguous. CDR3 sequence: CATSRDRGGGNQPQHF. CDR3 bases: TGTGCCACCAGCAGAGATCGAGGAGGAGGCAATCAGCCCCAGCATTTT.